What follows is one TCR beta chain and its context. Per the authors' pipeline: Counts of nucleated cells, estimated from reference gene primer amplification, were obtained. Sequencing used immunoSEQ multiplex PCR; TCRdb keeps in-frame clones, though not all of them. Clonal size and the V and J genes are those of that table, whereas D and trimming came from the DNA. The sample lists around 180,000 clones, about 80% occurring once. The source of the sample is a study of blood T cell repertoires in COVID-19. On the study more broadly: COVID-19 samples collected from the United States, Italy and Spain covered acute and convalescent phases. Sample material is recorded as cDNA or gDNA derived from T cells, B-cell-depleted T cells, or PBMCs.

V shed 2 bases and J shed 2 bases, with 13 bases lying between them. The CDR3 is 15 residues long. Germline loops: CDR1 MNHEY, CDR2 SMNVEV (reference sequence). This sequence was found in a human donor in a cohort sampled during active COVID-19. The chain recombines TRBV27 with TRBJ2-7; the D gene is possibly TRBD2 (6 bases). The specimen sequenced was peripheral blood. The CDR3 DNA is TGTGCCAGCAGTTTACTAGCGAAACTACCCTACGAGCAGTACTTC. Residues: CASSLLAKLPYEQYF.